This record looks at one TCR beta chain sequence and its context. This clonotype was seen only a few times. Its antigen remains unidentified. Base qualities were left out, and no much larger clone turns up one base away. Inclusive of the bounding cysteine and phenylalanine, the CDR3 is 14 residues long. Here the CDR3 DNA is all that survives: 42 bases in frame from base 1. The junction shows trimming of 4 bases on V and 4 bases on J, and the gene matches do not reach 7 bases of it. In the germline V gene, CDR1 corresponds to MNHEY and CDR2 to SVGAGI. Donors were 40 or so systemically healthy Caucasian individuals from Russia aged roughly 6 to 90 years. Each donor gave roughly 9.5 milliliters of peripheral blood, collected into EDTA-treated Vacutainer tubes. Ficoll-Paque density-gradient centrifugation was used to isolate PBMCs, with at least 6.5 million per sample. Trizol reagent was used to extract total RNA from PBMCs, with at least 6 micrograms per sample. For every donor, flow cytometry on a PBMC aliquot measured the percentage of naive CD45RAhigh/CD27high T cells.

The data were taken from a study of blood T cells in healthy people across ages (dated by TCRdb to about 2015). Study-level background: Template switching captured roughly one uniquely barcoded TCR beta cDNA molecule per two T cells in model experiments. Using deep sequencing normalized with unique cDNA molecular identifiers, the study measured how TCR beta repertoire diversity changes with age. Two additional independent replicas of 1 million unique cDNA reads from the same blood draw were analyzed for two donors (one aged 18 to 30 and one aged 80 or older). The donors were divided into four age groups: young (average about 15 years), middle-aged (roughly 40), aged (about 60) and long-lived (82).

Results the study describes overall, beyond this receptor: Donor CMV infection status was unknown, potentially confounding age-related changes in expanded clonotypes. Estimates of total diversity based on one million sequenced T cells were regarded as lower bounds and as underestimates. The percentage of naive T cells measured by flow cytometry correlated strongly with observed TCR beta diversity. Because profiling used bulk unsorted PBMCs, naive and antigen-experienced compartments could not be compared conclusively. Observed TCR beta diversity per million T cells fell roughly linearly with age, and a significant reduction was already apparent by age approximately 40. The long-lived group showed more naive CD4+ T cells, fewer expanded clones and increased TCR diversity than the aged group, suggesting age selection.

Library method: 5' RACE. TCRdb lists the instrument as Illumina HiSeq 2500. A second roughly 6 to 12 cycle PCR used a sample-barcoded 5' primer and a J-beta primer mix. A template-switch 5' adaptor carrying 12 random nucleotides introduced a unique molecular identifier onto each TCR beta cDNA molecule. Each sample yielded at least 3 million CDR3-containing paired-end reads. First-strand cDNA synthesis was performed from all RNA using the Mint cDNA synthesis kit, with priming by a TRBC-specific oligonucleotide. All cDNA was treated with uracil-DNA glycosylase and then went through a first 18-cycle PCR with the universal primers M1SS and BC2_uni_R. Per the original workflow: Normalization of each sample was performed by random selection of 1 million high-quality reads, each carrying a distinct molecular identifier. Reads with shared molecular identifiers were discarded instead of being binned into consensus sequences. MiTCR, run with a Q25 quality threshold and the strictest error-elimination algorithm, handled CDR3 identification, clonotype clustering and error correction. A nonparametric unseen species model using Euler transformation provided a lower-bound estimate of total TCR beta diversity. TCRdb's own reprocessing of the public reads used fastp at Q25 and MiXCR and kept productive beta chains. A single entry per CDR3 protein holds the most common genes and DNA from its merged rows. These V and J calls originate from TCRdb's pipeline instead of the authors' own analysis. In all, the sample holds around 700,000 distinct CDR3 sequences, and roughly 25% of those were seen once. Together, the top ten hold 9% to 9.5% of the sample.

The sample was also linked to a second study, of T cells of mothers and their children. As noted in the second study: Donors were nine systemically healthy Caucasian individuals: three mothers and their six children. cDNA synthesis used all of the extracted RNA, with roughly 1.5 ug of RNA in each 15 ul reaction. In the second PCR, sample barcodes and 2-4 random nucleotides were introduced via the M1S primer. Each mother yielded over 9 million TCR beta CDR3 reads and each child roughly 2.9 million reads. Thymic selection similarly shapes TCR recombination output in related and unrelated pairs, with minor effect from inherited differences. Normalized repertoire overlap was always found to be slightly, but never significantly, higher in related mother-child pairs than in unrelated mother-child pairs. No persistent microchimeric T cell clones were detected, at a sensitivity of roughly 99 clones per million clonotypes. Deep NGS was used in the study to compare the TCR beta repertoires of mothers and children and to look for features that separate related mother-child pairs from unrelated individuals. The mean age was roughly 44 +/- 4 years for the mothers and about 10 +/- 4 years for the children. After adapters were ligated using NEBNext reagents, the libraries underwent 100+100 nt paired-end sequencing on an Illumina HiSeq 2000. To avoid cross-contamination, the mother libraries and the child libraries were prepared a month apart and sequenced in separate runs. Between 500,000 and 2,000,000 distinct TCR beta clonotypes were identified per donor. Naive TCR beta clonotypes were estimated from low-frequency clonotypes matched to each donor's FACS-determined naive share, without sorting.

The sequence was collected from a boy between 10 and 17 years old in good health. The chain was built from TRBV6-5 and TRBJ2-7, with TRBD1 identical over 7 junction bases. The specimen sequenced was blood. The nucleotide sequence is TGTGCCAGCAGTTTTGGACAGGTACCATACGAGCAGTACTTC. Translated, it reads CASSFGQVPYEQYF.